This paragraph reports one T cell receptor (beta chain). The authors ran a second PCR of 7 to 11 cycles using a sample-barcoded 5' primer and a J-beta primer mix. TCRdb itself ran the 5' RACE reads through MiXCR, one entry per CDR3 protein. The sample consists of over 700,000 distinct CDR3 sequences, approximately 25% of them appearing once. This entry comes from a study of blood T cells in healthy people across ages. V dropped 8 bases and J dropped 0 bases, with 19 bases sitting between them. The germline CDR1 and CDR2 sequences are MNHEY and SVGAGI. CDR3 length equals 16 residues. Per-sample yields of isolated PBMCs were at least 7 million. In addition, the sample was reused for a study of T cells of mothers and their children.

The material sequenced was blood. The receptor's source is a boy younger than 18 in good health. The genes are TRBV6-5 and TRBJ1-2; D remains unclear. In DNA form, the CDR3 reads TGTGCCAGCCGATCCTTGGGGATATTTACTAACTATGGCTACACCTTC. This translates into CASRSLGIFTNYGYTF.